This TCR beta chain was recorded in a study of cytomegalovirus exposure and HLA in healthy donors. Whole-study findings and limits: Rarity marked most TCR sequences, yet some public TCRs occurred in many donors. Later on, an analysis tied some 17,000 TCR beta sequences to HLA alleles at 0.05 false discovery rate. Reports showed the classifier diagnosing cytomegalovirus status with high specificity and sensitivity.

Germline assignment: CDR1 SGHTA and CDR2 FQGNSA. This CDR3 has 11 residues. Trimming removed 5 bases at V and 9 bases at J, with 8 bases between. A word on this clone: Its antigen is unidentified.

Primers included in the PCR were 60 Vbeta and 13 Jbeta primers. Measured with immunoSEQ multiplex PCR; TCRdb has only the in-frame clones, and not every one. The table includes approximately 110,000 clones, approximately 72% detected once. This TCR was recovered from a man between 25 and 39 years old in good health and CMV-seronegative. Sequencing was done on a sample of PBMCs. The chain uses TRBV7-2 and TRBJ2-1; D not resolved. Written as DNA, the CDR3 is TGTGCCAGCAGCCTCTTGCGTGAGCAGTTCTTC. Translated, it gives CASSLLREQFF.